Listed below are T cell receptor beta chains from one sample, sequenced in a study of blood T cell repertoires in COVID-19. Only in-frame clones appear in the TCRdb table, and some are missing; sequencing was by immunoSEQ multiplex PCR. The sample carries hundreds of thousands of clones, roughly 90% recorded once. The specimen was PBMCs or T cells enriched from blood (not recorded which). The receptors derive from a woman younger than 35 who had recovered from COVID-19. CDR3s include the opening cysteine and the closing phenylalanine or tryptophan. Fields, in order: V gene, CDR3 protein.

v_gene: TRBV4-3
CDR3aa: CASSQDRELAGRTYEQYF

v_gene: TRBV13
CDR3aa: CASSPPGTTYEQYF

v_gene: TRBV28
CDR3aa: CASSPVYSNEQFF

v_gene: TRBV3-1/TRBV3-2
CDR3aa: CASSQETGVPYNEQFF

v_gene: TRBV4-3
CDR3aa: CASSQDRGTEKRRYF

v_gene: TRBV18
CDR3aa: CASSPSKQGNTIYF

v_gene: TRBV5-1
CDR3aa: CASSSTGTTNYGYTF

v_gene: TRBV7-3
CDR3aa: CASSLTFSGAYNEQFF

v_gene: TRBV27
CDR3aa: CASSLSGAGGSYEQYF

v_gene: TRBV19
CDR3aa: CASSIATGYSGYTF

v_gene: TRBV6-2/TRBV6-3
CDR3aa: CASSRHLGQGSSSYEQYF

v_gene: TRBV6-2/TRBV6-3
CDR3aa: CASSANAGTGSNEAFF

v_gene: TRBV30
CDR3aa: CAWWGEPYGYTF

v_gene: TRBV6-2/TRBV6-3
CDR3aa: CASSWPGDEKLFF

v_gene: TRBV5-1
CDR3aa: CASSAGLAFTDTQYF

v_gene: TRBV19
CDR3aa: CASSISSTGTTYEQYF

v_gene: TRBV11-2
CDR3aa: CASSSRPSGTSGTRHEQYF

v_gene: TRBV13
CDR3aa: CASRGGAPLSGNTIYF

v_gene: TRBV29-1
CDR3aa: CSVDHTYGYTF

v_gene: TRBV7-2
CDR3aa: CASSLGFSVRGGRETQYF

v_gene: TRBV11-2
CDR3aa: CASSSYREGPADTQYF

v_gene: TRBV18
CDR3aa: CASSPGTSGVHSYEQYF

v_gene: TRBV5-6
CDR3aa: CASSLGQGVYTGELFF

v_gene: TRBV6-5
CDR3aa: CASRLRGYGYTF

v_gene: TRBV19
CDR3aa: CASTRTGAHQPQHF

v_gene: TRBV27
CDR3aa: CASSLSGPSYEQYF

v_gene: TRBV30
CDR3aa: CAWFNSPYEQYF

v_gene: TRBV3-1/TRBV3-2
CDR3aa: CASSQDPLNYGYTF

v_gene: TRBV6-5
CDR3aa: CASSLERGVYEQYF

v_gene: TRBV19
CDR3aa: CASSIMPGLIYGYTF

v_gene: TRBV6-6
CDR3aa: CASTADRGRSYEQYF

v_gene: TRBV3-1/TRBV3-2
CDR3aa: CASSHTTSGGYEQYF

v_gene: TRBV7-9
CDR3aa: CASSPEGGYGYTF

v_gene: TRBV28
CDR3aa: CATSGDSITYGYTF

v_gene: TRBV6-5
CDR3aa: CASGSNRGHQPQHF

v_gene: TRBV6-1
CDR3aa: CASSEAGLESYEQYF

v_gene: TRBV6-4
CDR3aa: CASSEPGRKGIGGYTF

v_gene: TRBV12-3/TRBV12-4
CDR3aa: CASSPGSNQPQHF

v_gene: TRBV7-9
CDR3aa: CASSLPPGYSGNTIYF

v_gene: TRBV3-1/TRBV3-2
CDR3aa: CASSQGQGRMNTEAFF